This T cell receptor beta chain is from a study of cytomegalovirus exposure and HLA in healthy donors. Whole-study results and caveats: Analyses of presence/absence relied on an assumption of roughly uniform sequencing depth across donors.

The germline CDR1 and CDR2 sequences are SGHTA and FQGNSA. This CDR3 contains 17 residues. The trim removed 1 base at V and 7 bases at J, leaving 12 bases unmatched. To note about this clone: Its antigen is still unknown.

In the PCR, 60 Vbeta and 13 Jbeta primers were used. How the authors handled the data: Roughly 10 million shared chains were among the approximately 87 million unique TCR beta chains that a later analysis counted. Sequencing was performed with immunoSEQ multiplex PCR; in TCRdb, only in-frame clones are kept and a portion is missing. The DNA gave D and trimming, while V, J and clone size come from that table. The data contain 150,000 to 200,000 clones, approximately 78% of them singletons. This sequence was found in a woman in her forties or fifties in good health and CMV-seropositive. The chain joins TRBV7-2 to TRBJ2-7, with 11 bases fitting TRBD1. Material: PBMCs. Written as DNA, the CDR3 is TGTGCCAGCAGCTTAGGAATTGGACAGGGGGCACGGGGGGAGCAGTACTTC. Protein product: CASSLGIGQGARGEQYF.